The 24 T cell receptor beta chains reported below all come from one sample, sequenced in a study of Ad26.COV2.S vaccination and SARS-CoV-2 variants. The sample's treatment: over 15 received Ad26.COV2.S at low or high dose, single or two shots; 5 received placebo; per-sample allocation not given. Sampling was done on day 63 after the first vaccine or placebo injection. The protocol was immunoSEQ multiplex PCR, while the TCRdb copy is restricted to in-frame clones and leaves out a portion. The sample yields around 450,000 clones, roughly 89% seen once. The material sequenced was peripheral blood, taken in a trial of Ad26.COV2.S vaccine versus placebo. Receptors originate from a person aged 18-65 years who received the Ad26.COV2.S COVID-19 vaccine or a placebo.

This clone appeared a single time. The V gene is TRBV5-6, the J gene TRBJ2-6; no reliable D call. Germline lookup yields CDR1 SGHDT and CDR2 YYEEEE. This CDR3 has 18 residues. The ends were cut back, 5 bases at V and 0 bases at J, with 18 bases in the middle. This CDR3 reads CASSPLPRLSSGANVLTF. The CDR3 nucleotides read TGTGCCAGCAGTCCTCTTCCCCGATTAAGCTCTGGGGCCAACGTCCTGACTTTC.

The genes are TRBV5-1 and TRBJ2-5; D remains ambiguous. The CDR3 is made up of 13 amino acids. The germline gives CDR1 SGHRS, CDR2 YFSETQ. V dropped 1 base and J dropped 5 bases, with 9 bases sitting between them. CDR3 protein: CASSLQQLETQYF. The CDR3 nucleotides read TGCGCCAGCAGCTTGCAACAACTGGAGACCCAGTACTTC.

A note on this clone: This sample also contains other DNA sequences that code for the same CDR3. This chain connects TRBV4-3 to TRBJ2-2; D gene ambiguous. From germline, CDR1 is LGHNA and CDR2 YSLEER. V was trimmed by 0 bases and J by 3 bases, leaving 2 bases between them. The CDR3 is 13 residues long. Here the CDR3 DNA reads TGCGCCAGCAGCCAAGAGTACACCGGGGAGCTGTTTTTT. This translates into CASSQEYTGELFF.

The chain recombines TRBV19 with TRBJ2-3; 13 nucleotides match TRBD2. With V trimmed by 7 bases and J by 0 bases, 4 bases remained unmatched. The CDR3 is made up of 16 amino acids. CDR1 is LNHDA and CDR2 is SQIVND in the germline V gene (reference sequence). The CDR3 sequence: CASNQGLAGSTDTQYF. In DNA form, the CDR3 reads TGTGCCAGTAACCAGGGACTAGCGGGAAGCACAGATACGCAGTATTTT.

V usage is TRBV6-5 and J usage is TRBJ1-5; D unresolved. Germline V gives CDR1 MNHEY, CDR2 SVGAGI. The CDR3 has 15 residues. V lost 6 bases and J lost 4, with 16 bases in between. CDR3 nucleotide sequence: TGTGCCAGCAGACCTTCCCACAGTCTGAATCAGCCCCAGCATTTT. This gives the protein CASRPSHSLNQPQHF.

Written as DNA, the CDR3 is TGTGCCAGCAGTCCCCTACCGGGGAATGAGCAGTTCTTC. Translating gives CASSPLPGNEQFF. The chain is built from TRBV12-3 or TRBV12-4 and TRBJ2-1, with a possible D match to TRBD2 (5 bases). The CDR3 has 13 amino acids. V lost 5 bases, J lost 7 bases, and 12 bases lay in between.

V and J are TRBV4-3 and TRBJ2-3; D is unclear. This CDR3 has 14 amino acids. The V gene lost 0 bases and the J gene lost 2 bases, with 6 bases spanning the gap. Germline loops: CDR1 LGHNA, CDR2 YSLEER. The CDR3: CASSQDINTDTQYF. Here the CDR3 DNA reads TGCGCCAGCAGCCAAGATATCAACACAGATACGCAGTATTTT.

This chain uses TRBV5-1 with TRBJ2-5; D could derive from TRBD1 or TRBD2 (5 bases each). The ends were cut back, 0 bases at V and 3 bases at J, with 12 bases in the middle. Germline V gene data show CDR1 as SGHRS and CDR2 as YFSETQ. This CDR3 is 15 amino acids long. CDR3 in amino acids: CASSLAGTHEETQYF. As DNA, the CDR3 is TGCGCCAGCAGCTTGGCGGGGACGCATGAAGAGACCCAGTACTTC.

The chain combines TRBV7-2 with TRBJ2-5; 11 bases match TRBD2. CDR3 size: 16 residues. From germline, CDR1 is SGHTA and CDR2 FQGNSA. J gave up 5 bases and V 6 bases, and 11 bases lay outside the gene matches. The CDR3 DNA reads TGTGCCAGCAGTTCACAACTAGCGGGAGCTAGGGAGACCCAGTACTTC. This codes for CASSSQLAGARETQYF.

This sequence joins TRBV6-2 or TRBV6-3 and TRBJ2-7, with 7 bases identical to TRBD2. This CDR3 contains 13 residues. The V gene end was trimmed by 4 bases and the J gene end by 5 bases; junction bases not matched to a gene: 5. Germline CDR1 MNHEY, CDR2 SVGEGT. The CDR3 nucleotides read TGTGCCAGCAGTTCACTCCGGGGGGACGAGCAGTACGTC. Translating gives CASSSLRGDEQYV.

The V call is TRBV12-3 or TRBV12-4, the J call TRBJ1-2, with a weak D call TRBD1 (6 bases). The CDR3 loop spans 13 amino acids. Trimming left V 6 bases short and J 3 bases short, with 11 bases between. Here the CDR3 DNA reads TGTGCCAGCAGGAGGACAGATTACTATGGCTACACCTTC. Translating it yields CASRRTDYYGYTF.

The rearrangement uses TRBV5-1 and TRBJ2-7; D is perhaps TRBD1 (5 bases). Looked up from germline, CDR1 is SGHRS and CDR2 is YFSETQ. The CDR3 has 16 residues. Trimming took 4 bases from V and 4 from J, leaving 21 bases between them. CDR3 in amino acids: CASSLDVQASWYEQYF. For the CDR3, the DNA is TGCGCCAGCAGCCTGGACGTACAGGCCTCGTGGTACGAGCAGTACTTC.

This rearrangement joins TRBV5-5 to TRBJ1-1; D may be TRBD1 (6 bases). From germline, CDR1 is SGHKS and CDR2 YYEKEE (reference sequence). V was cut by 3 bases and J by 8 bases, with 14 bases left in between. The CDR3 has 13 residues. CDR3 bases: TGTGCCAGCAGCTCTGGACAGTCTTCGGAAGCTTTCTTT. It encodes CASSSGQSSEAFF.

V usage is TRBV3-1 (or the pseudogene TRBV3-2) and J usage is TRBJ1-2; the D is unclear. The CDR3 sequence is 12 residues long. Germline values: CDR1 LGHDT, CDR2 YNNKEL (reference sequence). Trimming cost V 5 bases and J 7 bases, with 11 bases left between them. CDR3 sequence: CASSSTWGGYTF. The DNA for the CDR3 is TGTGCCAGCAGCTCAACCTGGGGTGGCTACACCTTC.

The J gene is TRBJ1-3, the V gene TRBV5-1, with 8 bases lining up with TRBD1. CDR1 and CDR2 (germline): SGHRS, YFSETQ. This CDR3 comprises 16 residues. The trim removed 4 bases at V and 2 bases at J, leaving 8 bases unmatched. CDR3 nucleotide sequence: TGCGCCAGCAGCCTCTTCGGACAGGGTACTGGAAACACCATATATTTT. Translated, it gives CASSLFGQGTGNTIYF.

The chain joins TRBV19 to TRBJ2-7; D may be TRBD1 (6 bases). CDR3 size: 14 residues. Per germline, CDR1 LNHDA and CDR2 SQIVND (reference sequence). V was shortened by 3 bases and J by 0 bases, with 9 bases between the two germline ends. The chain's CDR3 is CASSMQGLSYEQYF. CDR3 bases: TGTGCCAGTAGTATGCAGGGGCTCTCCTACGAGCAGTACTTC.

This chain uses TRBV30 with TRBJ1-4; D might be TRBD1 (5 bases). V was cut by 8 bases and J by 5 bases, with 12 bases left in between. The CDR3 is made up of 12 amino acids. The V gene's germline CDR1 is GTSNPN and CDR2 SVGIG (reference sequence). CDR3 sequence reads: CARDGSNEKLFF. CDR3 in DNA: TGTGCCCGGGACGGATCGAATGAAAAACTGTTTTTT.

The chain is built from TRBV7-8 and TRBJ1-4, with TRBD1 matching over 9 bases. Germline CDR1 is SGHVS and CDR2 is FQNEAQ. V shed 5 bases, J shed 5 bases, and the junction held 6 bases outside the gene matches. The CDR3 contains 15 residues. The CDR3 region is CASSPLGTGNEKLFF. CDR3 bases: TGTGCCAGCAGCCCTCTTGGGACAGGGAATGAAAAACTGTTTTTT.

Written as DNA, the CDR3 is TGTGCCAGCAGCTTAGAATATCGGGGGGGTTACGAGCAGTACGTC. It yields the protein CASSLEYRGGYEQYV. The rearrangement joins TRBV7-8 to TRBJ2-7, with TRBD2 matching over 8 bases. V lost 1 base and J lost 4; bases outside the gene matches: 6. The CDR3 extends over 15 amino acids. Germline lookup yields CDR1 SGHVS and CDR2 FQNEAQ.

The rearrangement joins TRBV5-1 to TRBJ1-6, with TRBD1 matching over 11 bases. Trimming cost V 4 bases and J 8 bases; bases outside gene matches: 2. CDR1 is SGHRS, CDR2 YFSETQ, per germline. This CDR3 contains 14 residues. CDR3 residues: CASSRTGGDSPLHF. The CDR3 nucleotides read TGCGCCAGCAGCCGGACAGGGGGCGATTCACCCCTCCACTTT.

The chain combines TRBV4-3 with TRBJ1-4; D may be TRBD1 (5 bases). This CDR3 comprises 15 residues. CDR1 is LGHNA, CDR2 YSLEER, per germline. Trimming took 0 bases from V and 8 from J, leaving 13 bases between them. CDR3 DNA: TGCGCCAGCAGCCAAGATAGGGACCTTGGGGAAAAACTGTTTTTT. It translates to CASSQDRDLGEKLFF.

The CDR3 DNA sequence: TGTGCCAGCACCGAAGGCTCCTACGAGCAGTACTTC. Protein product: CASTEGSYEQYF. V usage is TRBV12-3 or TRBV12-4 and J usage is TRBJ2-7; D is undetermined. Trimming removed 7 bases from V and 0 bases from J, with 7 bases in between. The CDR3 sequence is 12 residues long.

This clone was seen just once. The same CDR3 also results from other DNA sequences found in this sample. This rearrangement joins TRBV7-2 to TRBJ1-1, with D unclear. V lost 2 bases and J 1 base, leaving 5 bases between the germline ends. The CDR3 loop spans 13 amino acids. Germline CDR1 and CDR2: SGHTA and FQGNSA. The CDR3 DNA reads TGTGCCAGCAGCTTAACAGCGAACACTGAAGCTTTCTTT. Encoded protein: CASSLTANTEAFF. The complete variable domain, with remaining parts taken from reference TRBV7-2 and TRBJ1-1, reads GAGVSQSPSNKVTEKGKDVELRCDPISGHTALYWYRQSLGQGLEFLIYFQGNSAPDKSGLPSDRFSAERTGGSVSTLTIQRTQQEDSAVYLCASSLTANTEAFFGQGTRLTVV.

The V gene is TRBV30, the J gene TRBJ1-2; D remains ambiguous. The germline V gene has CDR1 GTSNPN and CDR2 SVGIG (reference sequence). This CDR3 is 11 amino acids long. V gave up 3 bases and J gave up 5 bases, with 7 bases separating them. The CDR3 sequence is CAWRYGYGYTF. As DNA, the CDR3 is TGTGCCTGGAGATACGGGTATGGCTACACCTTC. The full variable domain, its missing parts supplied by reference TRBV30 and TRBJ1-2, is SQTIHQWPATLVQPVGSPLSLECTVEGTSNPNLYWYRQAAGRGLQLLFYSVGIGQISSEVPQNLSASRPQDRQFILSSKKLLLSDSGFYLCAWRYGYGYTFGSGTRLTVV.